Only a few counts were recorded for the clone carrying this TCR beta chain. V gave up 3 bases and J gave up 3 bases, with 9 bases separating them. Germline values: CDR1 SEHNR, CDR2 FQNEAQ (reference sequence). CDR3 length equals 13 residues. A single record per CDR3 protein comes from TCRdb applying MiXCR to the 5' RACE reads. Here the sample spans 500,000 to 600,000 distinct CDR3 sequences, roughly 21% being singletons. This specimen belongs to a study of identical twins. This sample also appeared in a second study, on T cells expressing NK-cell markers.

This sequence joins TRBV7-9 and TRBJ2-7, with D unclear. Sequencing was done on a sample of CD4+ T cells sorted from blood. The TCR comes from a woman between 18 and 30 years old in good health. CDR3 nucleotides: TGTGCCAGCAGCTTTTCGAACATCTACGAGCAGTACTTC. Its protein product is CASSFSNIYEQYF.